This T cell receptor beta chain is drawn from a study of blood T cells in healthy people across ages. This CDR3 region has 16 residues. Germline CDR1 and CDR2: SGHDN and FVKESK. Combining a sample-barcoded 5' primer with a J-beta primer mix, a second PCR ran for 7 to 11 cycles. Every cDNA molecule carried a tag from a template-switch adaptor bearing 12 random nucleotides. MiXCR was run by TCRdb on the 5' RACE reads, yielding one entry per CDR3 protein. The data show roughly 1.6 million distinct CDR3 sequences, about 31% seen once. Sample: blood. The receptor comes from a woman aged 25 to 39 in good health. The genes are TRBV14 and TRBJ2-5; the D gene is possibly TRBD2 (6 bases). The assigned J gene may be wrong: the sequence end matches TRBJ2-7 better. As DNA, the CDR3 is TGTGCCAGCAGCCAAGGTTATAGGGAGGTGTACTACGAGCAGTACTTC. Amino acid sequence: CASSQGYREVYYEQYF.